Below are 24 T cell receptor beta chains sequenced from a single sample in a study of beta chain features in type 1 diabetes. Expressed TCRB transcripts got sequenced, as all isolated RNA was reverse transcribed. The protocol was immunoSEQ multiplex PCR, while the TCRdb copy is restricted to in-frame clones and leaves out a portion. This table holds under 300,000 clones, 14% found once. Study-wide points: Within each of all four CD4+ subsets, Type 1 diabetes patients had TCRB CDR3s that were moderately but significantly shorter.

The antigens these receptors bind are not known. What was sequenced was naive CD4+ T cells from blood. These receptors were taken from a man aged 30 to 39 with type 1 diabetes.

This clone showed up just a few times. This chain links TRBV5-1 with TRBJ1-1; D gene ambiguous. This CDR3 spans 12 amino acids. Looked up from germline, CDR1 is SGHRS and CDR2 is YFSETQ. Deletions cut 4 bases from V and 7 bases from J, with 11 bases between. CDR3 nucleotides: TGCGCCAGCAGCAATGACAAACGTGAAGCTTTCTTT. Its protein product is CASSNDKREAFF.

There are a few counts of this clone. The chain recombines TRBV2 with TRBJ2-5, with 8 bases aligning to TRBD1. This CDR3 spans 12 amino acids. Losses at the gene ends were 7 bases for V and 4 bases for J; bases not matched to a gene: 2. Looked up from germline, CDR1 is SNHLY and CDR2 is FYNNEI. The CDR3 reads CASKQGGETQYF. The CDR3 DNA is TGTGCCAGCAAACAGGGGGGAGAGACCCAGTACTTC.

This clone is a singleton in its sample. V and J are TRBV28 and TRBJ2-7, with a weak D call TRBD1 (5 bases). V was cut by 7 bases and J by 6 bases, with 13 bases left in between. CDR3 length: 12 residues. Germline CDR1 and CDR2: MDHEN and SYDVKM. CDR3 region: CASTSGFGEQYF. The CDR3 DNA sequence: TGTGCCAGCACCTCAGGGTTCGGCGAGCAGTACTTC.

The V gene is TRBV5-1, the J gene TRBJ2-4, with a possible D match to TRBD2 (7 bases). This CDR3 is built from 14 residues. Germline CDR1 reads SGHRS; CDR2 reads YFSETQ. V lost 0 bases and J 5 bases, leaving 9 bases between the germline ends. CDR3 DNA: TGCGCCAGCAGCTTGGAGGGGGGGCAAAACATTCAGTACTTC. Translated, it gives CASSLEGGQNIQYF.

This clone was found a few times. The chain links TRBV2 to TRBJ1-1; TRBD1 agrees at 7 bases. J gave up 1 base and V 3 bases, and 2 bases lay outside the gene matches. Germline V CDR1 and CDR2: SNHLY, FYNNEI. The CDR3 spans 14 residues. The CDR3 DNA reads TGTGCCAGCAGTGACCGGACAGGGAACACTGAAGCTTTCTTT. Its translation: CASSDRTGNTEAFF. Combining the CDR3 with reference TRBV2 and TRBJ1-1 gives the whole variable domain EPEVTQTPSHQVTQMGQEVILRCVPISNHLYFYWYRQILGQKVEFLVSFYNNEISEKSEIFDDQFSVERPDGSNFTLKIRSTKLEDSAMYFCASSDRTGNTEAFFGQGTRLTVV.

The CDR3 reads CASSQQGLVGYTF. The CDR3 coding sequence is TGTGCCAGCAGCCAACAGGGGCTAGTGGGCTACACCTTC. The gene calls are TRBV2 and TRBJ1-2, with 7 nucleotides matching TRBD1. J lost 8 bases, V lost 6 bases, and 9 bases had no gene match. This CDR3 region has 13 residues. Germline V lookup: CDR1 SNHLY, CDR2 FYNNEI.

This clone was counted only a few times. J is TRBJ1-6 and V is TRBV9; unclear D gene. This CDR3 contains 16 residues. Trimming pared 3 bases from V and 2 bases from J, leaving 12 bases between. Germline values: CDR1 SGDLS, CDR2 YYNGEE. The CDR3 loop reads CASSARSGAYNSPLHF. CDR3 nucleotide sequence: TGTGCCAGCAGCGCTCGCTCCGGGGCCTATAATTCACCCCTCCACTTT.

This clone was counted a few times. This chain links TRBV7-2 with TRBJ2-3; tentative D call: TRBD2 (6 bases). V dropped 5 bases and J dropped 0 bases, with 18 bases sitting between them. There are 17 residues in the CDR3. Germline V gives CDR1 SGHTA, CDR2 FQGNSA. CDR3 residues: CASSPSGDSSSTDTQYF. The DNA for the CDR3 is TGTGCCAGCAGCCCATCTGGGGACTCCTCTAGCACAGATACGCAGTATTTT.

The count of this clone is one. The chain is built from TRBV18 and TRBJ1-2; D may be TRBD1 (6 bases). From germline, CDR1 is KGHSH and CDR2 LQKENI. The length of the CDR3 is 16 residues. The V end lost 3 bases, the J end lost 6 bases, and 20 bases lay between the germline ends. This CDR3 is CASSPDSPWAIDGYTF. DNA of the CDR3: TGTGCCAGCTCACCGGACAGTCCCTGGGCGATAGATGGCTACACCTTC.

This chain connects TRBV19 to TRBJ2-7, with 9 bases identical to TRBD1. This CDR3 has 15 amino acids. Germline CDR1 and CDR2: LNHDA and SQIVND (reference sequence). Unmatched junction bases numbered 5, after V lost 3 bases and J lost 2 bases. The CDR3 sequence: CASSMGTGTTYEQYF. The CDR3 nucleotides read TGTGCCAGTAGTATGGGGACAGGGACGACCTACGAGCAGTACTTC.

This chain joins TRBV29-1 and TRBJ1-1; 10 bases fit TRBD1. This CDR3 spans 16 amino acids. V lost 5 bases and J lost 0; bases outside the gene matches: 9. The V gene's germline CDR1 is SQVTM and CDR2 ANQGSEA. CDR3 sequence reads: CSVLGDRGGMNTEAFF. CDR3 DNA sequence: TGCAGCGTTTTAGGGGACAGGGGAGGGATGAACACTGAAGCTTTCTTT.

The chain is built from TRBV4-1 and TRBJ1-5; tentatively, D is TRBD1 (5 bases). V gave up 0 bases and J gave up 3 bases, with 15 bases separating them. CDR3 length: 17 residues. Germline V gives CDR1 MGHRA, CDR2 YSYEKL. CDR3 in DNA: TGCGCCAGCAGCCAAGAAGCCGACAGTACCTTCAATCAGCCCCAGCATTTT. This gives the protein CASSQEADSTFNQPQHF.

V is TRBV5-4 and J is TRBJ2-3; TRBD1 might be the D (5 bases). V was pared by 0 bases and J by 0 bases, with 11 bases between. Germline CDR1 is SGHNT and CDR2 is YYREEE (reference sequence). The CDR3 totals 16 residues. In DNA, the CDR3 is TGTGCCAGCAGCTTGGGCCAGGGCCTTAGCACAGATACGCAGTATTTT. Translated: CASSLGQGLSTDTQYF.

This rearrangement joins TRBV19 to TRBJ1-6, with D perhaps matching TRBD1 (6 bases). The V gene lost 4 bases and the J gene lost 5 bases, with 12 bases spanning the gap. There are 15 residues in the CDR3. The germline CDR1 and CDR2 sequences are LNHDA and SQIVND (reference sequence). CDR3 in DNA: TGTGCCAGTAGTACAGGGGACCCCGATAATTCACCCCTCCACTTT. Translating it yields CASSTGDPDNSPLHF.

This chain connects TRBV11-2 to TRBJ2-1; 9 nucleotides align to TRBD1. CDR3 length equals 14 residues. V was pared by 4 bases and J by 6 bases, with 4 bases of the junction left unmatched. Germline CDR1 and CDR2: SGHAT and FQNNGV. The CDR3 DNA sequence: TGTGCCAGCAGCTATAGGACAGGGGTCAATGAGCAGTTCTTC. Translated, it gives CASSYRTGVNEQFF.

The CDR3 nucleotides are TGTGCCAGTAGTACCGGGACAGCCCCCTACGAGCAGTACTTC. As protein: CASSTGTAPYEQYF. The rearrangement links TRBV19 to TRBJ2-7; 7 nucleotides line up with TRBD1. This CDR3 region has 14 residues. V dropped 4 bases and J dropped 2; count of bases not matched to a gene: 5. The germline CDR1 and CDR2 sequences are LNHDA and SQIVND (reference sequence). Full variable domain (missing parts from reference TRBV19 and TRBJ2-7): DGGITQSPKYLFRKEGQNVTLSCEQNLNHDAMYWYRQDPGQGLRLIYYSQIVNDFQKGDIAEGYSVSREKKESFPLTVTSAQKNPTAFYLCASSTGTAPYEQYFGPGTRLTVT.

This clone appeared a few times. This rearrangement joins TRBV11-3 to TRBJ2-1; 9 bases align to TRBD1. The germline V gene encodes CDR1 SGHNT and CDR2 YENEEA. The CDR3 loop spans 14 amino acids. The V segment lost 5 bases and the J segment 5 bases; nucleotides outside the gene matches: 4. The CDR3 sequence: CASSLQGANNEQFF. CDR3 nucleotide sequence: TGTGCCAGCAGCCTACAGGGGGCGAACAATGAGCAGTTCTTC.

The chain combines TRBV6-1 with TRBJ2-5; weak D call: TRBD2 (6 bases). Trimming took 2 bases from V and 5 from J, leaving 12 bases between them. This CDR3 region has 14 residues. CDR1 is MNHNS, CDR2 SASEGT, per germline. CDR3 in amino acids: CASSEFGGTETQYF. CDR3 sequence (DNA): TGTGCCAGCAGTGAATTCGGGGGTACGGAGACCCAGTACTTC.

In this sample, this clone turned up a few times. V gene TRBV30 combines with J gene TRBJ1-2; D ambiguous. Trimming pared 3 bases from V and 4 bases from J, leaving 12 bases between. Germline V gives CDR1 GTSNPN, CDR2 SVGIG (reference sequence). The CDR3 length is 13 residues. The CDR3 DNA sequence: TGTGCCTGGAGGTCGGCTCCGGGCTATGGCTACACCTTC. This gives the protein CAWRSAPGYGYTF.

Here the CDR3 DNA reads TGCAGCGCAGGACAGGGGGCCAGCGAGCAGTACTTC. It encodes CSAGQGASEQYF. The chain is built from TRBV29-1 and TRBJ2-7, with 11 bases matching TRBD1. The V gene's germline CDR1 is SQVTM and CDR2 ANQGSEA. Germline trimming cut 7 bases from V and 6 bases from J; bases unmatched to any gene: 5. The CDR3 length is 12 residues.

This clone showed up just a few times. The DNA for the CDR3 is TGTGCCAGCTCACCCCCCCCCGTCACAGATACGCAGTATTTT. Amino acids: CASSPPPVTDTQYF. The chain links TRBV18 to TRBJ2-3; unclear D gene. V gave up 3 bases and J gave up 2 bases, with 9 bases separating them. The CDR3 is made up of 14 amino acids. Germline values: CDR1 KGHSH, CDR2 LQKENI.

This clone was observed a few times. The chain uses TRBV2 and TRBJ1-2; 10 bases map to TRBD1. This CDR3 has 14 amino acids. Unmatched junction bases numbered 3, after V lost 6 bases and J lost 2 bases. The germline gives CDR1 SNHLY, CDR2 FYNNEI. The CDR3 reads CASRTGGSNYGYTF. The CDR3 DNA reads TGTGCCAGCAGGACAGGGGGCAGCAACTATGGCTACACCTTC.

The table lists this clone with a few counts. This chain connects TRBV15 to TRBJ1-3; D is ambiguous. The CDR3 is 14 amino acids. CDR1 is LNHNV, CDR2 YYDKDF, per germline (reference sequence). The V end was cut by 3 bases, the J end by 0 bases, with 6 bases between. CDR3 nucleotides: TGTGCCACCAGCAGGGTCAGCTCTGGAAACACCATATATTTT. This translates into CATSRVSSGNTIYF. Supplemented by reference TRBV15 and TRBJ1-3, the full variable domain reads DAMVIQNPRYQVTQFGKPVTLSCSQTLNHNVMYWYQQKSSQAPKLLFHYYDKDFNNEADTPDNFQSRRPNTSFCFLDIRSPGLGDTAMYLCATSRVSSGNTIYFGEGSWLTVV.

This clone was seen a handful of times. V usage is TRBV7-7 and J usage is TRBJ2-1, with 13 nucleotides matching TRBD2. The CDR3 runs 14 residues. Germline CDR1 reads SSHAT; CDR2 reads FNYEAQ (reference sequence). J was trimmed by 12 bases and V by 10 bases; bases with no gene match: 12. DNA of the CDR3: TGTGCCACCGCCGGGACTAGCGGGGAACAGTGGCAGTTCTTC. This codes for CATAGTSGEQWQFF.